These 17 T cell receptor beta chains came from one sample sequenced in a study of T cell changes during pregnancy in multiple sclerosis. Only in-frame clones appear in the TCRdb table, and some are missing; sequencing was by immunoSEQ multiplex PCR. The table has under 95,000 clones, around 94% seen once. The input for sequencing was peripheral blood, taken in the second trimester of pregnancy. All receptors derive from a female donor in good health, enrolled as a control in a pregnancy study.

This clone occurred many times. DNA of the CDR3: TGTGCCAGCAGCTTCCCGAGGGATGAGCAGTTCTTC. Translated: CASSFPRDEQFF. V is TRBV7-9 and J is TRBJ2-1, with a tentative D call TRBD2 (5 bases). V was clipped by 3 bases and J by 8 bases, with 8 bases between them. The CDR3 totals 12 residues. Germline assignment: CDR1 SEHNR and CDR2 FQNEAQ (reference sequence).

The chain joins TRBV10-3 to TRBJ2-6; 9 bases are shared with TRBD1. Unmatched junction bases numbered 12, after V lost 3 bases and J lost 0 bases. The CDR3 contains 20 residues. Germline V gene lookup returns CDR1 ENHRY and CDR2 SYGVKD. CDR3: CAISEWNRGLDASGANVLTF. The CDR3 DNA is TGTGCCATCAGTGAATGGAACAGGGGGCTTGACGCCTCTGGGGCCAACGTCCTGACTTTC.

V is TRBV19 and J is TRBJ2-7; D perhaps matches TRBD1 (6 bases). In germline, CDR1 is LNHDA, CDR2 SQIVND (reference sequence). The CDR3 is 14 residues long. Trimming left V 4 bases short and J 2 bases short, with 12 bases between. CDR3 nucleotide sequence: TGTGCCAGTAGTACCCCCACAGGGACCTACGAGCAGTACTTC. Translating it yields CASSTPTGTYEQYF.

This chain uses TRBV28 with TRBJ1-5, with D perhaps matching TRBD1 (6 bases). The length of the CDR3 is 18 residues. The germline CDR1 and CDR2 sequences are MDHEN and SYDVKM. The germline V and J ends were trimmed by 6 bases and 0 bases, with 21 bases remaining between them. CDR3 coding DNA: TGTGCCAGCAGACCAAGGGCAGGGGCGGATAATAGCAATCAGCCCCAGCATTTT. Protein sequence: CASRPRAGADNSNQPQHF.

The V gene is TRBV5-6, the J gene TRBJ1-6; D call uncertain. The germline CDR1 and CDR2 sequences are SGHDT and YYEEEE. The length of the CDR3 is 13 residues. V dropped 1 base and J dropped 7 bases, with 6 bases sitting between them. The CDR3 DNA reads TGTGCCAGCAGCTTGATCCTAAATTCACCCCTCCACTTT. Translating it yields CASSLILNSPLHF.

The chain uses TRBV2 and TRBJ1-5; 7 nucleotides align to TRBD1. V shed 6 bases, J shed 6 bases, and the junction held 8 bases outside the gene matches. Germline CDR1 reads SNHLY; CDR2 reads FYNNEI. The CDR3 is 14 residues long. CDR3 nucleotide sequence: TGTGCCAGCAGGGGTCCAGGGGGGACTCAGCCCCAGCATTTT. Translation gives CASRGPGGTQPQHF.

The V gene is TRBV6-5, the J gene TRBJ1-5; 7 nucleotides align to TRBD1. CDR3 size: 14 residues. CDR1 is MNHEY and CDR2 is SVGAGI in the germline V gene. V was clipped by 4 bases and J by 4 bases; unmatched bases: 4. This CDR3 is CASSSGQANQPQHF. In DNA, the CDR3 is TGTGCCAGCAGTTCTGGACAGGCGAATCAGCCCCAGCATTTT.

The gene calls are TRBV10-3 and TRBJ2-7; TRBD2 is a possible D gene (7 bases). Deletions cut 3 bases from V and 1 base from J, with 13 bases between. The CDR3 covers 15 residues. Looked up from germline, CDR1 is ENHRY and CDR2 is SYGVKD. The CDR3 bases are TGTGCCATCAGTGACGCGGGGGCAGGGTCCTACGAGCAGTACTTC. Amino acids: CAISDAGAGSYEQYF.

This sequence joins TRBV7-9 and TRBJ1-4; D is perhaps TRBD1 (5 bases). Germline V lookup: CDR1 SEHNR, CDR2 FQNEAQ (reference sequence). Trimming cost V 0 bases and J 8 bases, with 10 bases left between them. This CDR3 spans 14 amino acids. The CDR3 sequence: CASSLAIPGEKLFF. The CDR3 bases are TGTGCCAGCAGCTTAGCGATCCCAGGGGAAAAACTGTTTTTT.

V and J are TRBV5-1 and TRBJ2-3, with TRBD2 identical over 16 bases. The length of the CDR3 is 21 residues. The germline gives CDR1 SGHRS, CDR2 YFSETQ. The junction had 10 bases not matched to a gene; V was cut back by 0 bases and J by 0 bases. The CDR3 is CASSLGGQGLAGGRSTDTQYF. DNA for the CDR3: TGCGCCAGCAGCTTGGGTGGCCAGGGACTAGCGGGAGGGAGAAGCACAGATACGCAGTATTTT.

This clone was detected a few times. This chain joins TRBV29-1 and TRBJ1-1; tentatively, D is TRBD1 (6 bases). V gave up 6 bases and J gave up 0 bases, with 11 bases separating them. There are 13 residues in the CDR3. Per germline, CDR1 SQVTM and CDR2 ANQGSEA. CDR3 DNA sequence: TGCAGCGTAGCCGGACAGCTGAACACTGAAGCTTTCTTT. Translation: CSVAGQLNTEAFF.

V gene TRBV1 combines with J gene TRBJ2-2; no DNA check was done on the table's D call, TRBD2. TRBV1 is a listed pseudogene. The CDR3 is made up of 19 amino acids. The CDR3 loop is CTSSQDRGLAHPSTGELFF. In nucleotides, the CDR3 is TGCACCAGCAGCCAAGATCGGGGACTAGCCCACCCAAGCACCGGGGAGCTGTTTTTT.

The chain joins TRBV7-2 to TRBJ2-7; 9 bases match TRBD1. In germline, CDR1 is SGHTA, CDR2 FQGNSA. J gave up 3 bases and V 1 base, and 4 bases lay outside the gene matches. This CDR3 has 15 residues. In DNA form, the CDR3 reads TGTGCCAGCAGCTTAGGTGCGGGACAGGGCTACGAGCAGTACTTC. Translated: CASSLGAGQGYEQYF.

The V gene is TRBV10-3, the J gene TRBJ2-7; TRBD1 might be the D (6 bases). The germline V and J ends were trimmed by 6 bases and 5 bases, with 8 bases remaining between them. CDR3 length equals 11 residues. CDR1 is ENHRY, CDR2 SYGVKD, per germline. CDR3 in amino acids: CAIRQGNEQYF. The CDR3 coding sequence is TGTGCCATCAGACAGGGTAACGAGCAGTACTTC.

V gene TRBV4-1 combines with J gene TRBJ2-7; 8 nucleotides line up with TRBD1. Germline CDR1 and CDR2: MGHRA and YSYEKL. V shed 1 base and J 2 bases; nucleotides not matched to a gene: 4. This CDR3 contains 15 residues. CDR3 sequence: CASSQVGQGPYEQYF. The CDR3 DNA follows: TGCGCCAGCAGCCAAGTAGGACAGGGCCCCTACGAGCAGTACTTC.

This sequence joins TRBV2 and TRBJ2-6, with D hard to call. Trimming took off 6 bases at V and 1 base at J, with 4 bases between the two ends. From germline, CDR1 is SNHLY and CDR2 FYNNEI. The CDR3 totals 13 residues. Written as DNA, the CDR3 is TGTGCCAGCAGCATGTCTGGGGCCAACGTCCTGACTTTC. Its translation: CASSMSGANVLTF.

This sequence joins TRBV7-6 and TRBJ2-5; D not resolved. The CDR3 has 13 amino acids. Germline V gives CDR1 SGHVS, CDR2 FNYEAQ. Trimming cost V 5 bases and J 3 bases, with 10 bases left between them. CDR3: CASSPYYKETQYF. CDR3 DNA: TGTGCCAGCAGCCCTTACTATAAAGAGACCCAGTACTTC. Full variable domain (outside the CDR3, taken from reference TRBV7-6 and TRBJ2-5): GAGVSQSPRYKVTKRGQDVALRCDPISGHVSLYWYRQALGQGPEFLTYFNYEAQQDKSGLPNDRFSAERPEGSISTLTIQRTEQRDSAMYRCASSPYYKETQYFGPGTRLLVL.